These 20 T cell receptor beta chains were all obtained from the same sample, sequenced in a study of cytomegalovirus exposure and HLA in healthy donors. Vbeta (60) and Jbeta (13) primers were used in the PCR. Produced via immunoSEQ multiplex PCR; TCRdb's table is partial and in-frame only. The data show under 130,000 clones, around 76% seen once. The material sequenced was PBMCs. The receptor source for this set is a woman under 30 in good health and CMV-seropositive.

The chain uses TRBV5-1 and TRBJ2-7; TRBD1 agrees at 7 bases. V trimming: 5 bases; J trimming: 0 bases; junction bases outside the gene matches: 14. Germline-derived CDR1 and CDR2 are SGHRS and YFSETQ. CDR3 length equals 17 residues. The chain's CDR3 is CASSISRTGGLSYEQYF. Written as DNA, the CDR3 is TGCGCCAGCAGTATCTCCCGGACAGGCGGCCTCTCCTACGAGCAGTACTTC.

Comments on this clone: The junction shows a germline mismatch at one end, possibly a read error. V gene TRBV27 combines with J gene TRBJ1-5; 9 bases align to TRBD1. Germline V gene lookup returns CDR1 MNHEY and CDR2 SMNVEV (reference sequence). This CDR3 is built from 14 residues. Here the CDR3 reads CTSRANRGPQPQHF. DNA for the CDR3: TGTACCAGCAGGGCAAACAGGGGGCCACAGCCCCAGCATTTT.

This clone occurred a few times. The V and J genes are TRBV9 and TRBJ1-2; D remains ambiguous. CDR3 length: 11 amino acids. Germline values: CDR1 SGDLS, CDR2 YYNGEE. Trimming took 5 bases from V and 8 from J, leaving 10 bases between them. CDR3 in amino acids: CASRAKRGYTF. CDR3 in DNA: TGTGCCAGCAGAGCGAAACGAGGCTACACCTTC.

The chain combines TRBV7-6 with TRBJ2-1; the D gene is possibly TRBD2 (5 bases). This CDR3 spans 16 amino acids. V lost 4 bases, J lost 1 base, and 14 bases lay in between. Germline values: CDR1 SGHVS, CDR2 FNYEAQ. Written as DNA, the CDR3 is TGTGCCAGCAGCTCCCGAGGCCGGGGATCCTACAATGAGCAGTTCTTC. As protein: CASSSRGRGSYNEQFF.

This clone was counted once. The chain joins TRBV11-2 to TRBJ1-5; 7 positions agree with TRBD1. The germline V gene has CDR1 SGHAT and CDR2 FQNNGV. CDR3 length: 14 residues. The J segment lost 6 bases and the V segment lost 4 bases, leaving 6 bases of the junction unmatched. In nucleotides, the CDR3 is TGTGCCAGCAGCTCGACAGGGTCCGCTCAGCCCCAGCATTTT. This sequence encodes CASSSTGSAQPQHF.

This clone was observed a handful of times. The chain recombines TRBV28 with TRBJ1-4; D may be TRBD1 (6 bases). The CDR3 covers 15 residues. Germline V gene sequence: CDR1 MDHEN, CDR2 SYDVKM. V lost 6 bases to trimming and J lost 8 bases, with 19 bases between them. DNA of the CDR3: TGTGCCAGCAGCCCCCCGGCAGGGGTTGGAGAAAAACTGTTTTTT. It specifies CASSPPAGVGEKLFF.

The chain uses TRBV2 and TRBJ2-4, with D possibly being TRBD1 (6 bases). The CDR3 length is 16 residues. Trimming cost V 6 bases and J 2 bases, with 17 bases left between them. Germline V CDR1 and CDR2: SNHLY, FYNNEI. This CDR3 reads CASSQRTVRTKNIQYF. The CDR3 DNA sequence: TGTGCCAGCAGCCAGAGGACAGTAAGGACCAAAAACATTCAGTACTTC.

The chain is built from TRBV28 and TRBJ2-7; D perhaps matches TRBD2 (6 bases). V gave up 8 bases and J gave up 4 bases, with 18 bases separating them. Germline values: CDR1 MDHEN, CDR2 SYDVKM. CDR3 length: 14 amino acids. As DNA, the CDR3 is TGTGCCAGCGGACTAAGGGTAGCGGATTACGAGCAGTACTTC. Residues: CASGLRVADYEQYF.

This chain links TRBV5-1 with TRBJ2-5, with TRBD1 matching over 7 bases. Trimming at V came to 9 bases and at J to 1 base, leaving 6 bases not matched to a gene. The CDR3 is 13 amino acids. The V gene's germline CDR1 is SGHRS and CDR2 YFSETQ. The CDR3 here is CATRGSSQETQYF. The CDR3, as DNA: TGCGCCACCAGGGGGAGCAGCCAAGAGACCCAGTACTTC. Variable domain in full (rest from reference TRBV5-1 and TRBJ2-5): KAGVTQTPRYLIKTRGQQVTLSCSPISGHRSVSWYQQTPGQGLQFLFEYFSETQRNKGNFPGRFSGRQFSNSRSEMNVSTLELGDSALYLCATRGSSQETQYFGPGTRLLVL.

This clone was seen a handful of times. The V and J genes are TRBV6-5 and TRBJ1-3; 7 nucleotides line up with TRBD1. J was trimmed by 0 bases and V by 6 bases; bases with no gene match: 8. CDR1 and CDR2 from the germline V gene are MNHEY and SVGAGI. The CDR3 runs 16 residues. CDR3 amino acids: CASSYRGISSGNTIYF. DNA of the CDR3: TGTGCCAGCAGCTACAGGGGAATTTCCTCTGGAAACACCATATATTTT.

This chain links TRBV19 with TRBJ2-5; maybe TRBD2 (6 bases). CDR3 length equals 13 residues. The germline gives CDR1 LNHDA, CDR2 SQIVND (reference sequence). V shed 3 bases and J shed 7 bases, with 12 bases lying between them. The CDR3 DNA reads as TGTGCCAGTAGTATCGGGCGGGACGCGACCCAGTACTTC. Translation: CASSIGRDATQYF. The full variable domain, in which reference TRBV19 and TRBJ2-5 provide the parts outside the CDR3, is DGGITQSPKYLFRKEGQNVTLSCEQNLNHDAMYWYRQDPGQGLRLIYYSQIVNDFQKGDIAEGYSVSREKKESFPLTVTSAQKNPTAFYLCASSIGRDATQYFGPGTRLLVL.

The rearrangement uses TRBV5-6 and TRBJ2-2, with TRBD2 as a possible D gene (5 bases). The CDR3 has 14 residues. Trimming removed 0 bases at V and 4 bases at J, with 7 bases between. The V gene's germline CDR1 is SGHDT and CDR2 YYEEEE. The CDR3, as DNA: TGTGCCAGCAGCTTGGTAGCGCCCACCGGGGAGCTGTTTTTT. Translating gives CASSLVAPTGELFF. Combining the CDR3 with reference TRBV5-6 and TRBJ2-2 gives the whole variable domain DAGVTQSPTHLIKTRGQQVTLRCSPKSGHDTVSWYQQALGQGPQFIFQYYEEEERQRGNFPDRFSGHQFPNYSSELNVNALLLGDSALYLCASSLVAPTGELFFGEGSRLTVL.

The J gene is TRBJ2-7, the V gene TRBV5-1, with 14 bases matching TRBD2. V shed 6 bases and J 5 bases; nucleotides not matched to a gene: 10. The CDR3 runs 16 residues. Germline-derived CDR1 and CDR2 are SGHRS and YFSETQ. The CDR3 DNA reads TGCGCCAGCACCCTGACTAGCGGGGGGGTATTGAACGAGCAGTACTTC. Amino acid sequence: CASTLTSGGVLNEQYF.

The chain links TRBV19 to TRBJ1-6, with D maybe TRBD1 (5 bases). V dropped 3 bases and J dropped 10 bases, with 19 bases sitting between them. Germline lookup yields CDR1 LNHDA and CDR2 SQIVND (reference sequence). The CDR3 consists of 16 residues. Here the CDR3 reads CASSIEAGYAGSPLHF. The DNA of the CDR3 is TGTGCCAGTAGTATTGAAGCAGGGTATGCCGGATCACCCCTCCACTTT.

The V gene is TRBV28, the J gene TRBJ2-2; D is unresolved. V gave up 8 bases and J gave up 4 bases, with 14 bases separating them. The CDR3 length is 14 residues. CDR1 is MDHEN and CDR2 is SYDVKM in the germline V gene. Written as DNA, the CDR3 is TGTGCCAGCTTTCCAGGCTTTGGCACCGGGGAGCTGTTTTTT. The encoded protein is CASFPGFGTGELFF.

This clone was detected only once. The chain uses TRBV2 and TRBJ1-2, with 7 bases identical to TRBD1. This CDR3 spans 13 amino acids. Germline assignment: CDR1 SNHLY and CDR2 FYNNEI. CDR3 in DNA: TGTGCTAGCCCGAGGGGGCGCGACTATGGCTACACCTTC. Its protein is CASPRGRDYGYTF.

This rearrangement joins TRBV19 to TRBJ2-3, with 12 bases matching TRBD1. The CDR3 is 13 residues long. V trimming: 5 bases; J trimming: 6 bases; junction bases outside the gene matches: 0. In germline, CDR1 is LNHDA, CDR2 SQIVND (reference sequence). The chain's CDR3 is CASSGTGGDTQYF. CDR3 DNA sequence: TGTGCCAGTAGTGGGACAGGGGGCGATACGCAGTATTTT.

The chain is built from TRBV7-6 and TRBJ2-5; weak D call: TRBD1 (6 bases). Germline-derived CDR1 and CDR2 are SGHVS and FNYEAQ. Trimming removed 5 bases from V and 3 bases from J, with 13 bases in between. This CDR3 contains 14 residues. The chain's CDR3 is CASSQHRTEETQYF. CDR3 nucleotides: TGTGCCAGCAGCCAACACCGGACAGAAGAGACCCAGTACTTC.

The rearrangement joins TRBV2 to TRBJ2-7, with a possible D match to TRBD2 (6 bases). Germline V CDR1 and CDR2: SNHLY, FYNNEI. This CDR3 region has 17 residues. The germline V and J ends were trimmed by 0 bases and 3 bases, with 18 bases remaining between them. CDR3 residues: CASSEALRRDGNYEQYF. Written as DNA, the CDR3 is TGTGCCAGCAGTGAAGCGCTTCGGAGGGATGGGAACTACGAGCAGTACTTC.

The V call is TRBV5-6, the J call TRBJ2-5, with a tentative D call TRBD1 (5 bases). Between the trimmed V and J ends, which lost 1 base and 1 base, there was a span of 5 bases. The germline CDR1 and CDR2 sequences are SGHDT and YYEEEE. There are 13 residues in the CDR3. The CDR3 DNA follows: TGTGCCAGCAGCTTGCAGGGCCAAGAGACCCAGTACTTC. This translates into CASSLQGQETQYF. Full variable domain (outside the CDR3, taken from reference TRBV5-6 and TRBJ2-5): DAGVTQSPTHLIKTRGQQVTLRCSPKSGHDTVSWYQQALGQGPQFIFQYYEEEERQRGNFPDRFSGHQFPNYSSELNVNALLLGDSALYLCASSLQGQETQYFGPGTRLLVL.